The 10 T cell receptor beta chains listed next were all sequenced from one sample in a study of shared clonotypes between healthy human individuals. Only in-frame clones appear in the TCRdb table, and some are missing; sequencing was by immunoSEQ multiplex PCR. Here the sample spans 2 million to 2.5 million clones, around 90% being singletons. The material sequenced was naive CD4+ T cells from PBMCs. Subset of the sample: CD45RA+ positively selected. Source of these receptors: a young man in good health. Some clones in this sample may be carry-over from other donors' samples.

The CDR3 bases are TGTGCCAGCAGTTCCGTAAGAGGGCAGACAGATACGCAGTATTTT. It specifies CASSSVRGQTDTQYF. The V gene is TRBV28, the J gene TRBJ2-3, with D tentatively TRBD2 (5 bases). V lost 4 bases to trimming and J lost 3 bases, with 14 bases between them. Germline V gene sequence: CDR1 MDHEN, CDR2 SYDVKM. The length of the CDR3 is 15 residues. The complete variable domain, with remaining parts taken from reference TRBV28 and TRBJ2-3, reads DVKVTQSSRYLVKRTGEKVFLECVQDMDHENMFWYRQDPGLGLRLIYFSYDVKMKEKGDIPEGYSVSREKKERFSLILESASTNQTSMYLCASSSVRGQTDTQYFGPGTRLTVL.

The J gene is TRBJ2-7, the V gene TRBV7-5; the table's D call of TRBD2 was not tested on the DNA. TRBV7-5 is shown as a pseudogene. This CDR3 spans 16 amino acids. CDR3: CARSLVASRGGCEQYF. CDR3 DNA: TGTGCCAGAAGCTTAGTTGCCAGCCGGGGGGGGTGCGAGCAGTACTTC.

The CDR3 DNA reads as TGTGCCAGTAGCCGAGGGCTGTCCTTTTACGAGCAGTACTTC. This sequence encodes CASSRGLSFYEQYF. The chain is built from TRBV19 and TRBJ2-7; possibly TRBD2 for D (5 bases). Trimming removed 6 bases at V and 4 bases at J, with 16 bases between. This CDR3 spans 14 amino acids. The germline gives CDR1 LNHDA, CDR2 SQIVND (reference sequence).

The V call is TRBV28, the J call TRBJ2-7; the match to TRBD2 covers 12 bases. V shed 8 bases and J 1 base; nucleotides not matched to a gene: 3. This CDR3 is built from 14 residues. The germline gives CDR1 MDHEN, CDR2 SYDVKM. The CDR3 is CASQTSGRSYEQYF. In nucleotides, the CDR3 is TGTGCCAGCCAGACTAGCGGGAGATCCTACGAGCAGTACTTC.

The CDR3 region is CASSLGWDTGELFF. CDR3 DNA sequence: TGTGCCAGCAGCCTAGGTTGGGACACCGGGGAGCTGTTTTTT. The rearrangement joins TRBV5-4 to TRBJ2-2; D remains unclear. Trimming cost V 4 bases and J 3 bases, with 10 bases left between them. The CDR3 covers 14 residues. Germline assignment: CDR1 SGHNT and CDR2 YYREEE (reference sequence). Full variable domain (rest looked up from reference TRBV5-4 and TRBJ2-2): ETGVTQSPTHLIKTRGQQVTLRCSSQSGHNTVSWYQQALGQGPQFIFQYYREEENGRGNFPPRFSGLQFPNYSSELNVNALELDDSALYLCASSLGWDTGELFFGEGSRLTVL.

CDR3 sequence reads: CASSPSVNEQFF. The DNA for the CDR3 is TGTGCCAGCAGTCCTAGCGTCAATGAGCAGTTCTTC. V and J are TRBV7-9 and TRBJ2-1, with D maybe TRBD2 (6 bases). The germline CDR1 and CDR2 sequences are SEHNR and FQNEAQ (reference sequence). The CDR3 is made up of 12 amino acids. V lost 6 bases and J 6 bases, leaving 9 bases between the germline ends. Looking up the rest from reference TRBV7-9 and TRBJ2-1 gives the full variable domain: DTGVSQNPRHKITKRGQNVTFRCDPISEHNRLYWYRQTLGQGPEFLTYFQNEAQLEKSRLLSDRFSAERPKGSFSTLEIQRTEQGDSAMYLCASSPSVNEQFFGPGTRLTVL.

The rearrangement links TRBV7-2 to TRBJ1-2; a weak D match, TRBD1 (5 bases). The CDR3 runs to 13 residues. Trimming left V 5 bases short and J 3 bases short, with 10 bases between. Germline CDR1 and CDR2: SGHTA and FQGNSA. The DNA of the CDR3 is TGTGCCAGCAGCCAAGGGGTCTACTATGGCTACACCTTC. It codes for CASSQGVYYGYTF.

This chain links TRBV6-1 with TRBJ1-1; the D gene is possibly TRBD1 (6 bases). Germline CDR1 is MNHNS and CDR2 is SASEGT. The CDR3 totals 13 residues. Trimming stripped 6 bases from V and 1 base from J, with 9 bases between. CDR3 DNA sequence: TGTGCCAGCAGGACGGGACAGAACACTGAAGCTTTCTTT. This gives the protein CASRTGQNTEAFF.

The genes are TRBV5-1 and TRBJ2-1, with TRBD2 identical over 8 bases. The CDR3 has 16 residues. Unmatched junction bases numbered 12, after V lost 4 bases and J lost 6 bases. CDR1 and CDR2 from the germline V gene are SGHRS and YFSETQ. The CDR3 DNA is TGCGCCAGCAGCCCACAAGGGGTAGCGGGACCCAATGAGCAGTTCTTC. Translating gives CASSPQGVAGPNEQFF.

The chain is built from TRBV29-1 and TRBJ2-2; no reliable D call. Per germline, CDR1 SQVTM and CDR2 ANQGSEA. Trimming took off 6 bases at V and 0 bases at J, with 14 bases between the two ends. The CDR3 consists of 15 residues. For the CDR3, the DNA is TGCAGCGTCTTCCCCGACGGCGCGAACACCGGGGAGCTGTTTTTT. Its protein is CSVFPDGANTGELFF.